This passage covers 23 T cell receptor beta chains from one sample sequenced in a study of regulatory T cells in long-lasting Graves disease. To make TCR beta libraries, researchers used iRepertoire HTBI primers and Arm-PCR of CDR3 regions. TCRdb ran MiXCR on the multiplex PCR reads and lists one entry per CDR3 protein. The data show around 340,000 distinct CDR3 sequences, roughly 21% seen once. The time point is: persistent/refractory GD, antithyroid drugs over 5 years with positive TRAb. RNA isolated from PBMCs was used to make the TCR library. The specimen comprised peripheral blood mononuclear cells (PBMCs), sampled when the disease was refractory, from a patient treated with antithyroid drugs. Receptors were obtained from a female donor with Graves disease.

This clonotype was detected ten times or more. This sequence joins TRBV28 and TRBJ1-5; the D is unclear. Germline V gene data show CDR1 as MDHEN and CDR2 as SYDVKM. V lost 7 bases, J lost 9 bases, and 19 bases lay in between. The CDR3 runs 14 residues. In DNA, the CDR3 is TGTGCCAGCACCAGCGGACCTCGGATCTTGCCCCAGCATTTT. This gives the protein CASTSGPRILPQHF. The entire variable domain, with the rest obtained from reference TRBV28 and TRBJ1-5, is as follows: DVKVTQSSRYLVKRTGEKVFLECVQDMDHENMFWYRQDPGLGLRLIYFSYDVKMKEKGDIPEGYSVSREKKERFSLILESASTNQTSMYLCASTSGPRILPQHFGDGTRLSIL.

The chain couples TRBV6-2 or TRBV6-3 to TRBJ1-5; 7 positions agree with TRBD1. Germline V gene lookup returns CDR1 MNHEY and CDR2 SVGEGT. The V and J ends lost 5 bases and 0 bases, in that order; junction bases with no gene match: 7. The CDR3 has 16 residues. CDR3 residues: CASSEFRGASNQPQHF. As DNA, the CDR3 is TGTGCCAGCAGTGAGTTCAGGGGGGCTAGCAATCAGCCCCAGCATTTT.

With regard to this clonotype: With a much larger clone just one base away, this may be a read error. This chain uses TRBV27 with TRBJ1-2; TRBD1 aligns across 12 bases. V lost 3 bases to trimming and J lost 3 bases; unmatched junction nucleotides: 8. CDR1 is MNHEY, CDR2 SMNVEV, per germline (reference sequence). CDR3 size: 17 residues. Here the CDR3 DNA reads TGTGCCAGCAGTTTTAAGGGACAGGGGGCTTCTGACTATGGCTACACCTTC. Protein product: CASSFKGQGASDYGYTF.

A few counts support this clonotype. The chain uses TRBV13 and TRBJ2-7; 8 bases are a match to TRBD1. CDR1 is PRHDT, CDR2 FYEKMQ, per germline (reference sequence). The J segment lost 2 bases and the V segment lost 5 bases, leaving 14 bases of the junction unmatched. The CDR3 consists of 17 residues. CDR3 loop: CASSKKGRTGPPYEQYF. The CDR3 bases are TGTGCCAGCAGCAAAAAAGGAAGGACAGGGCCACCCTACGAGCAGTACTTC.

CDR3 loop: CASSLVGIGEQYF. The CDR3 DNA sequence: TGCGCCAGCAGCTTGGTGGGGATCGGGGAGCAGTACTTC. The chain combines TRBV5-1 with TRBJ2-7; D is unresolved. Germline assignment: CDR1 SGHRS and CDR2 YFSETQ. The CDR3 is 13 amino acids. Deletions cut 0 bases from V and 7 bases from J, with 11 bases between.

The genes are TRBV20-1 and TRBJ1-5, with D tentatively TRBD1 (6 bases). Germline V lookup: CDR1 DFQATT, CDR2 SNEGSKA (reference sequence). V shed 2 bases and J shed 3 bases, with 11 bases lying between them. CDR3 size: 14 residues. Written as DNA, the CDR3 is TGCAGTGCTAGAAAAGGGGGGCCCAATCAGCCCCAGCATTTT. It encodes CSARKGGPNQPQHF.

This clonotype was seen only a few times. The chain carries TRBV20-1 and TRBJ2-7; TRBD1 is a possible D gene (5 bases). This CDR3 has 13 residues. V shed 3 bases and J shed 6 bases, with 15 bases lying between them. CDR1 is DFQATT and CDR2 is SNEGSKA in the germline V gene (reference sequence). CDR3 loop: CSASPGNGREQYF. The CDR3 coding sequence is TGCAGTGCTAGTCCAGGGAACGGACGCGAGCAGTACTTC.

This clonotype was detected only a few times. V and J are TRBV7-9 and TRBJ1-5, with TRBD1 identical over 10 bases. Germline-derived CDR1 and CDR2 are SEHNR and FQNEAQ (reference sequence). This CDR3 is built from 15 residues. V was clipped by 4 bases and J by 5 bases; unmatched bases: 5. In DNA, the CDR3 is TGTGCCAGCAGCTCGGGACAGGGGATCTATCAGCCCCAGCATTTT. Amino acid sequence: CASSSGQGIYQPQHF.

This clonotype turned up a few times. The CDR3 does not close with the conserved phenylalanine or tryptophan, likely indicating a read error. This chain links TRBV5-6 with TRBJ1-2, with no clear D. The CDR3 has 14 residues. Germline V gene lookup returns CDR1 SGHDT and CDR2 YYEEEE. The V gene lost 4 bases and the J gene lost 2 bases, with 12 bases spanning the gap. The CDR3 region has the DNA TGTGCCAGCAGCCTAGGGATTGAGAACTATGGCTACACCCTC. Its translation: CASSLGIENYGYTL.

This clonotype occurred many times. The genes are TRBV6-5 and TRBJ1-3, with 7 bases that match TRBD1. CDR3 size: 14 residues. V was pared by 4 bases and J by 4 bases, with 4 bases of the junction left unmatched. Germline V gene data show CDR1 as MNHEY and CDR2 as SVGAGI. CDR3 sequence (DNA): TGTGCCAGCAGTTTGACAGGGCTCGGAAACACCATATATTTT. It specifies CASSLTGLGNTIYF.

This clonotype came up a few times. The V and J genes are TRBV18 and TRBJ2-5; D remains ambiguous. The CDR3 is 13 amino acids. Looked up from germline, CDR1 is KGHSH and CDR2 is LQKENI. Trimming removed 2 bases from V and 2 bases from J, with 6 bases in between. CDR3 bases: TGTGCCAGCTCACCAGAGAGGCAAGAGACCCAGTACTTC. It is translated as CASSPERQETQYF.

This clonotype has ten or more counts. This chain uses TRBV29-1 with TRBJ2-7, with D possibly being TRBD1 (6 bases). In germline, CDR1 is SQVTM, CDR2 ANQGSEA. There are 12 residues in the CDR3. The V end was cut by 6 bases, the J end by 3 bases, with 12 bases between. The CDR3 reads CSVRQASYEQYF. Written as DNA, the CDR3 is TGCAGCGTCCGACAGGCTAGCTACGAGCAGTACTTC.

V gene TRBV19 combines with J gene TRBJ1-1; no clear D. The ends were cut back, 1 base at V and 5 bases at J, with 8 bases in the middle. The CDR3 spans 13 residues. The V gene's germline CDR1 is LNHDA and CDR2 SQIVND (reference sequence). The CDR3 sequence: CASSIVGDTEAFF. DNA for the CDR3: TGTGCCAGTAGTATAGTAGGCGATACTGAAGCTTTCTTT.

The gene calls are TRBV20-1 and TRBJ1-5; 11 bases line up with TRBD1. The CDR3 consists of 16 residues. Germline V gene lookup returns CDR1 DFQATT and CDR2 SNEGSKA (reference sequence). Germline trimming cut 6 bases from V and 5 bases from J; bases unmatched to any gene: 12. CDR3 DNA: TGCAGTGCAAATAGGGGGACAGGGGGGGTCGATCAGCCCCAGCATTTT. This encodes CSANRGTGGVDQPQHF.

The genes are TRBV9 and TRBJ1-2; D not resolved. Germline assignment: CDR1 SGDLS and CDR2 YYNGEE. Between the trimmed V and J ends, which lost 3 bases and 4 bases, there was a span of 10 bases. The CDR3 covers 13 residues. The DNA for the CDR3 is TGTGCCAGCAGCGAGGGAACCTCCTATGGCTACACCTTC. This codes for CASSEGTSYGYTF. Looking up the rest from reference TRBV9 and TRBJ1-2 gives the full variable domain: DSGVTQTPKHLITATGQRVTLRCSPRSGDLSVYWYQQSLDQGLQFLIQYYNGEERAKGNILERFSAQQFPDLHSELNLSSLELGDSALYFCASSEGTSYGYTFGSGTRLTVV.

This clonotype occurred many times. The rearrangement links TRBV6-1 to TRBJ2-7; 7 bases agree with TRBD2. Germline CDR1 is MNHNS and CDR2 is SASEGT. J lost 5 bases, V lost 5 bases, and 0 bases had no gene match. The CDR3 is made up of 11 amino acids. CDR3 in amino acids: CASSRGDEQYF. DNA for the CDR3: TGTGCCAGCAGTCGGGGGGACGAGCAGTACTTC.

This clonotype was counted at least ten times. This rearrangement joins TRBV5-5 to TRBJ1-1, with D possibly being TRBD1 (6 bases). The CDR3 is 13 amino acids. CDR1 is SGHKS and CDR2 is YYEKEE in the germline V gene (reference sequence). Trimming shortened V by 4 bases and J by 4 bases, and 11 bases separated the two germline ends. CDR3 sequence reads: CASSAGASTEAFF. CDR3 nucleotide sequence: TGTGCCAGCAGCGCGGGGGCGTCCACTGAAGCTTTCTTT.

Many counts were recorded for this clonotype. The rearrangement uses TRBV20-1 and TRBJ2-5, with 7 bases lining up with TRBD1. The CDR3 is made up of 13 amino acids. Germline V gene lookup returns CDR1 DFQATT and CDR2 SNEGSKA (reference sequence). V gave up 3 bases and J gave up 5 bases; unmatched junction bases: 6. As DNA, the CDR3 is TGCAGTGCTAGGATGACAGGGATCGAGACCCAGTACTTC. Translating gives CSARMTGIETQYF.

V gene TRBV19 combines with J gene TRBJ1-2; D remains unclear. V lost 3 bases and J lost 2, with 10 bases in between. Per the germline V gene, CDR1 is LNHDA and CDR2 is SQIVND (reference sequence). CDR3 length: 14 residues. CDR3 loop: CASSMPRGNYGYTF. The CDR3 coding sequence is TGTGCCAGTAGTATGCCCCGAGGGAACTATGGCTACACCTTC.

This clonotype was observed many times. The V and J genes are TRBV27 and TRBJ1-5; D unclear. V gave up 0 bases and J gave up 4 bases, with 7 bases separating them. Germline lookup yields CDR1 MNHEY and CDR2 SMNVEV (reference sequence). The CDR3 covers 14 residues. The CDR3 here is CASSLSRRNQPQHF. The DNA of the CDR3 is TGTGCCAGCAGTTTATCCCGCAGGAATCAGCCCCAGCATTTT.

This clonotype was seen more than once but under ten times. The CDR3 is CASNNRGPESGANVLTF. In DNA, the CDR3 is TGCGCCAGCAATAACAGGGGGCCCGAGAGTGGGGCCAACGTCCTGACTTTC. This chain links TRBV5-1 with TRBJ2-6; 9 nucleotides align to TRBD1. The CDR3 covers 17 residues. Germline CDR1 reads SGHRS; CDR2 reads YFSETQ. J gave up 3 bases and V 6 bases, and 10 bases lay outside the gene matches. Combining the CDR3 with reference TRBV5-1 and TRBJ2-6 gives the whole variable domain KAGVTQTPRYLIKTRGQQVTLSCSPISGHRSVSWYQQTPGQGLQFLFEYFSETQRNKGNFPGRFSGRQFSNSRSEMNVSTLELGDSALYLCASNNRGPESGANVLTFGAGSRLTVL.

Notes on this clonotype: This may be a read error, as it is one base from a much larger clone. Since no conserved phenylalanine or tryptophan closes the CDR3, a read error is the likely cause. The CDR3 DNA sequence: TGTGCCAGCAGCTTTGGAACAGGGAGTACCAAGAGGAGGCCCCAGTACATC. Translated: CASSFGTGSTKRRPQYI. The chain carries TRBV11-3 and TRBJ2-5; the D gene is possibly TRBD1 (6 bases). The germline gives CDR1 SGHNT, CDR2 YENEEA. This CDR3 is built from 17 residues. The V end lost 3 bases, the J end lost 9 bases, and 26 bases lay between the germline ends.

This clonotype was counted ten times or more. CDR3 loop: CASSQGQGREKLFF. Here the CDR3 DNA reads TGTGCCAGCAGTCAAGGACAGGGGAGAGAAAAACTGTTTTTT. This chain connects TRBV7-2 to TRBJ1-4; TRBD1 agrees at 9 bases. V was clipped by 6 bases and J by 8 bases; unmatched bases: 7. This CDR3 comprises 14 residues. The germline gives CDR1 SGHTA, CDR2 FQGNSA.